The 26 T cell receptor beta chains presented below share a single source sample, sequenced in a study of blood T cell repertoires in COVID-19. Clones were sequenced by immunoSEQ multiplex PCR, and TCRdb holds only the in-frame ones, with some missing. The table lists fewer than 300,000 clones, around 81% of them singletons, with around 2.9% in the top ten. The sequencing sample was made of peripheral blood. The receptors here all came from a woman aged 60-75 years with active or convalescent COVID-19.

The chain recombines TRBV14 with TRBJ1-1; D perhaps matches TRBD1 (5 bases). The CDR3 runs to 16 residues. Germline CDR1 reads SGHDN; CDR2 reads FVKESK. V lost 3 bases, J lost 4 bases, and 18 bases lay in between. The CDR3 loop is CASSHERGRGGTEAFF. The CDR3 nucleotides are TGTGCCAGCAGCCACGAAAGAGGAAGGGGAGGCACTGAAGCTTTCTTT.

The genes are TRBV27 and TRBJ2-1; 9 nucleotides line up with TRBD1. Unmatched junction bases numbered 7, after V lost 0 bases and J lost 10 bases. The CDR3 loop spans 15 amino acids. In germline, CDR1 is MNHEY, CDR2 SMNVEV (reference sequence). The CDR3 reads CASSLSTQGAGEQFF. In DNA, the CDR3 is TGTGCCAGCAGTTTATCGACACAGGGGGCTGGGGAGCAGTTCTTC.

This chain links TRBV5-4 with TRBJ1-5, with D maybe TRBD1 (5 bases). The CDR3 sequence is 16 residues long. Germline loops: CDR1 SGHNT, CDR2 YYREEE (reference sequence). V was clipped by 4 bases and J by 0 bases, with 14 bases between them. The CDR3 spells CASSPRGGYSNQPQHF. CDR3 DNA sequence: TGTGCCAGCAGCCCAAGGGGCGGATATAGCAATCAGCCCCAGCATTTT.

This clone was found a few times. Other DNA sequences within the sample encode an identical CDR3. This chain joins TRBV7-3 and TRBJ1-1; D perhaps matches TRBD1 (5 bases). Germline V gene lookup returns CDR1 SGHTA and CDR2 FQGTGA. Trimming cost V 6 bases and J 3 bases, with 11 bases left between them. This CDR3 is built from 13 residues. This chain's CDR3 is CASSPQGDTEAFF. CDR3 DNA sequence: TGTGCCAGCAGTCCTCAGGGCGACACTGAAGCTTTCTTT.

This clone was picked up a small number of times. The CDR3: CAISERGQNEAFF. Here the CDR3 DNA reads TGTGCCATCAGTGAAAGGGGACAGAATGAAGCTTTCTTT. This sequence joins TRBV10-3 and TRBJ1-1; 7 bases are a match to TRBD1. The CDR3 contains 13 residues. V gave up 3 bases and J gave up 7 bases; unmatched junction bases: 5. From germline, CDR1 is ENHRY and CDR2 SYGVKD.

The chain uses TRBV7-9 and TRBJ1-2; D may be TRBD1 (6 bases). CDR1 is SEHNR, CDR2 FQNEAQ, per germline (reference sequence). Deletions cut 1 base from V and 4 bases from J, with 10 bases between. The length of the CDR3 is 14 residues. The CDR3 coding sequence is TGTGCCAGCAGCTTAGTAGGACAGCCCTATGGCTACACCTTC. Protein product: CASSLVGQPYGYTF.

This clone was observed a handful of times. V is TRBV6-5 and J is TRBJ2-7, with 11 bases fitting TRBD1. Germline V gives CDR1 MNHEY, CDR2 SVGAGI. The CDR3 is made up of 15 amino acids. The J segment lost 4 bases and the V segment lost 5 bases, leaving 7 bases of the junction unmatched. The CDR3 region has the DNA TGTGCCAGCAGTCTCTCCGGGACAGGGGGTTACGAGCAGTACTTC. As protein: CASSLSGTGGYEQYF.

The DNA of the CDR3 is TGTGCCAGCAGTGCGCGAGTAAATAGCAATCAGCCCCAGCATTTT. Its translation is CASSARVNSNQPQHF. The genes are TRBV2 and TRBJ1-5; no clear D. Germline values: CDR1 SNHLY, CDR2 FYNNEI. The CDR3 spans 15 residues. V lost 4 bases and J lost 0, with 10 bases in between.

DNA for the CDR3: TGTGCCAGTAGTCAAGGGGCCCTTGGGGCCAACGTCCTGACTTTC. Translated, it gives CASSQGALGANVLTF. This sequence joins TRBV19 and TRBJ2-6, with D maybe TRBD1 (5 bases). The length of the CDR3 is 15 residues. V dropped 5 bases and J dropped 3 bases, with 11 bases sitting between them. Germline-derived CDR1 and CDR2 are LNHDA and SQIVND (reference sequence).

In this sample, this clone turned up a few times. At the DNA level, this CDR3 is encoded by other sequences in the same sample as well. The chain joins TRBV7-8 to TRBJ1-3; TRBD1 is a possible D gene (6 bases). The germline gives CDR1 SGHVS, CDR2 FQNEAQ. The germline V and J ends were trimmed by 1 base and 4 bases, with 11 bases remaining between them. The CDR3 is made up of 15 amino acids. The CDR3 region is CASSLGGGAGNTIYF. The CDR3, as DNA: TGTGCCAGCAGCTTAGGGGGGGGGGCCGGAAACACCATATATTTT.

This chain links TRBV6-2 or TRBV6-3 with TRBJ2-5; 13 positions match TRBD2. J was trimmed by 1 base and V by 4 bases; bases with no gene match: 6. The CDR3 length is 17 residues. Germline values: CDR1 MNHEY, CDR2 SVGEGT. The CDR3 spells CASSSPGTSGAQETQYF. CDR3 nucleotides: TGTGCCAGCAGTTCCCCCGGGACTAGCGGGGCCCAAGAGACCCAGTACTTC.

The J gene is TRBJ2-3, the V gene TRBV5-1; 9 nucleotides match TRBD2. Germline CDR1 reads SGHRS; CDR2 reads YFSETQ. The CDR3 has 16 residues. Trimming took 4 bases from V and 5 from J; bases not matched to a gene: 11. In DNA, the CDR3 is TGCGCCAGCAGCCCACTCGGCGGGGGGGCCAAAGATACGCAGTATTTT. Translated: CASSPLGGGAKDTQYF. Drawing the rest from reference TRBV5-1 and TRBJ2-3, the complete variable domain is KAGVTQTPRYLIKTRGQQVTLSCSPISGHRSVSWYQQTPGQGLQFLFEYFSETQRNKGNFPGRFSGRQFSNSRSEMNVSTLELGDSALYLCASSPLGGGAKDTQYFGPGTRLTVL.

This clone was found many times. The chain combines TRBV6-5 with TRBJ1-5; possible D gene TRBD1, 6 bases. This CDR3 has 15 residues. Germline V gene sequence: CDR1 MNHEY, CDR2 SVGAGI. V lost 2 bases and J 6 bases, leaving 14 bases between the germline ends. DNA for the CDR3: TGTGCCAGCAGTTACGATGGGGGCATAGGTCAGCCCCAGCATTTT. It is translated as CASSYDGGIGQPQHF.

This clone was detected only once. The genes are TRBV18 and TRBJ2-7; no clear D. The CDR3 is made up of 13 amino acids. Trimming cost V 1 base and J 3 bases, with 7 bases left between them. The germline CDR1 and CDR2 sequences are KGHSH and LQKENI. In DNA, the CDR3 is TGTGCCAGCTCACCACGACGGAGCTACGAGCAGTACTTC. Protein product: CASSPRRSYEQYF. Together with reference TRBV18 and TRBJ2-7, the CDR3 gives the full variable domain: NAGVMQNPRHLVRRRGQEARLRCSPMKGHSHVYWYRQLPEEGLKFMVYLQKENIIDESGMPKERFSAEFPKEGPSILRIQQVVRGDSAAYFCASSPRRSYEQYFGPGTRLTVT.

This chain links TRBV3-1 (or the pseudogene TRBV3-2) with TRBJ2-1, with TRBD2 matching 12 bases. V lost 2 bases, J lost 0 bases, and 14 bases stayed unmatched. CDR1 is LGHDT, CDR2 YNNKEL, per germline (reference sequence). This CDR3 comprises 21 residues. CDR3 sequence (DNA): TGTGCCAGCAGCCAACCTAATTTCGGACTAGCGGGGACTTCCTCCTACAATGAGCAGTTCTTC. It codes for CASSQPNFGLAGTSSYNEQFF.

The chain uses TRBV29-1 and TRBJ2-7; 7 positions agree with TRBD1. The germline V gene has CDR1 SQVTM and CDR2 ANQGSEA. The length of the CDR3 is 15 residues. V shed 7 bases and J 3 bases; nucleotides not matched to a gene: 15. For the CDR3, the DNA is TGCAGCGCACTCCTGACAGGGTCCGAATACTACGAGCAGTACTTC. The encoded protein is CSALLTGSEYYEQYF.

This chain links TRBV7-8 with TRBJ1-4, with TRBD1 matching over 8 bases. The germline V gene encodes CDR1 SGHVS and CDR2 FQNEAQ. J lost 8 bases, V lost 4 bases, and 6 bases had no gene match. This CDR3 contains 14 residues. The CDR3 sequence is CASSSGGSGEKLFF. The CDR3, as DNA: TGTGCCAGCAGCTCAGGGGGCTCCGGCGAAAAACTGTTTTTT.

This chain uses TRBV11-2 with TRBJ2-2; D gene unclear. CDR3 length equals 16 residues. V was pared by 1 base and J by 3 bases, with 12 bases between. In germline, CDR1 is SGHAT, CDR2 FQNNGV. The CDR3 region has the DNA TGTGCCAGCAGCTTAGTTGTAGGAGAAGACACCGGGGAGCTGTTTTTT. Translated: CASSLVVGEDTGELFF.

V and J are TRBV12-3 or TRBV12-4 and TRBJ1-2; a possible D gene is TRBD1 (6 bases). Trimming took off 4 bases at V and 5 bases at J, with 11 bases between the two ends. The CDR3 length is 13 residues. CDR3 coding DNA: TGTGCCAGCAGTTGGACAGAACTGTATGGCTACACCTTC. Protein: CASSWTELYGYTF.

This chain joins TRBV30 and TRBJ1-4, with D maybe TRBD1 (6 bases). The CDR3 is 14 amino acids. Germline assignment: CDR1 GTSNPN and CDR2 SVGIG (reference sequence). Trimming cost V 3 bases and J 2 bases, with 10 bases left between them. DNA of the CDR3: TGTGCCTGGAGGGCAGGGGTTACTAATGAAAAACTGTTTTTT. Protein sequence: CAWRAGVTNEKLFF.

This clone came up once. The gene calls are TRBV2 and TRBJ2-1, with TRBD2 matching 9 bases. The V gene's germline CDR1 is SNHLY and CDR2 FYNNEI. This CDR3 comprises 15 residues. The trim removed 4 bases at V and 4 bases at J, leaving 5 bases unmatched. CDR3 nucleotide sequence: TGTGCCAGCAGTGGGTCTAGCGGGGAGTACAATGAGCAGTTCTTC. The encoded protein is CASSGSSGEYNEQFF.

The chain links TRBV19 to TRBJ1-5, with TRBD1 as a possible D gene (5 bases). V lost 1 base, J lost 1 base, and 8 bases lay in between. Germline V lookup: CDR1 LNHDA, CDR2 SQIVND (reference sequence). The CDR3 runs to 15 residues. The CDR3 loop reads CASSIAAGSNQPQHF. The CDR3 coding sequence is TGTGCCAGTAGTATAGCGGCAGGGAGCAATCAGCCCCAGCATTTT.

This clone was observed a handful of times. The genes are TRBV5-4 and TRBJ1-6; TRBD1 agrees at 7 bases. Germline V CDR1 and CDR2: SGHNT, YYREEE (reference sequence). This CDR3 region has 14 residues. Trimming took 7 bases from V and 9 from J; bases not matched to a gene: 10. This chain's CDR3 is CASGTGTDPSPLHF. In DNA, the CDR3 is TGTGCCAGCGGCACCGGGACAGATCCTTCACCCCTCCACTTT.

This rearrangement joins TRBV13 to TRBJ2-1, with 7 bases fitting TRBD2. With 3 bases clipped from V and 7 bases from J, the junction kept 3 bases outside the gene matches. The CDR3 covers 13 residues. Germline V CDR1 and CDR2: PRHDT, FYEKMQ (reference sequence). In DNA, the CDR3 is TGTGCCAGCAGCTTCACTAGCGCGAATGAGCAGTTCTTC. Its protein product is CASSFTSANEQFF.

The CDR3 sequence: CSASQGVWYNEQFF. For the CDR3, the DNA is TGCAGTGCTAGTCAGGGGGTTTGGTACAATGAGCAGTTCTTC. The chain recombines TRBV20-1 with TRBJ2-1, with 7 nucleotides matching TRBD1. This CDR3 region has 14 residues. Trimming removed 3 bases from V and 4 bases from J; junction bases left unmatched: 6. From germline, CDR1 is DFQATT and CDR2 SNEGSKA (reference sequence).

CDR3 region: CASNWGVTGELFF. CDR3 in DNA: TGTGCCAGTAATTGGGGGGTCACCGGGGAGCTGTTTTTT. The V and J genes are TRBV19 and TRBJ2-2, with TRBD2 as a possible D gene (6 bases). The germline gives CDR1 LNHDA, CDR2 SQIVND (reference sequence). The CDR3 totals 13 residues. V was cut by 7 bases and J by 4 bases, with 10 bases left in between.